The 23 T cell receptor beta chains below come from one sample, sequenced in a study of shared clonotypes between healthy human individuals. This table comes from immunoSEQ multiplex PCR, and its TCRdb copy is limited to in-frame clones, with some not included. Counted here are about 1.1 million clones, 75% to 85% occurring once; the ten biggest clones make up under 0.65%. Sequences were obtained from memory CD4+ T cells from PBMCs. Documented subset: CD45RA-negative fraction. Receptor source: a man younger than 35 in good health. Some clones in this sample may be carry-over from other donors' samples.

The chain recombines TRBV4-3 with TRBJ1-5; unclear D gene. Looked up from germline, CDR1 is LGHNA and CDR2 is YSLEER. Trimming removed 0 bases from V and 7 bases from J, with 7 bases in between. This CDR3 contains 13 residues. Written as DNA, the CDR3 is TGCGCCAGCAGCCAAGACCCAAGGCAGCCCCAGCATTTT. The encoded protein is CASSQDPRQPQHF.

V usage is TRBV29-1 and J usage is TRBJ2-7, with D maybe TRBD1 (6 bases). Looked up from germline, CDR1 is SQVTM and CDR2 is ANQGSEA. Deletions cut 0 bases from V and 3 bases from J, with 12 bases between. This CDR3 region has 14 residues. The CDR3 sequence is CSVEEGLGGYEQYF. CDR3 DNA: TGCAGCGTTGAAGAGGGGCTAGGGGGCTACGAGCAGTACTTC.

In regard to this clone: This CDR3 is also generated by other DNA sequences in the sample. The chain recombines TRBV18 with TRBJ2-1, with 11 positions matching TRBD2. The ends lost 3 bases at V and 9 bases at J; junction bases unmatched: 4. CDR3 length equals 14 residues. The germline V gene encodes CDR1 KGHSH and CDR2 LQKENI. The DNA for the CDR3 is TGTGCCAGCTCACCCGGACTAGCGGGCGGTGAGCAGTTCTTC. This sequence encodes CASSPGLAGGEQFF.

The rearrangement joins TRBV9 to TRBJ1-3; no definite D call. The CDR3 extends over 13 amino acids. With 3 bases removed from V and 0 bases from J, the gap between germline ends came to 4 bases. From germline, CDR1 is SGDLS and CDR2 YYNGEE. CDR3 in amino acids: CASSGHSGNTIYF. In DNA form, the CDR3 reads TGTGCCAGCAGCGGCCACTCTGGAAACACCATATATTTT.

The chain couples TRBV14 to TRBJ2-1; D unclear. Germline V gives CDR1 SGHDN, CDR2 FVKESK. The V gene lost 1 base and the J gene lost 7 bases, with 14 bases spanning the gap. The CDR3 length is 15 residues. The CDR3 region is CASSQGSYFRNEQFF. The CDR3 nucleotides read TGTGCCAGCAGCCAAGGAAGCTACTTTCGGAATGAGCAGTTCTTC.

CDR3 DNA sequence: TGTGCCTGGGGGTACTCTGGAAACACCATATATTTT. It encodes CAWGYSGNTIYF. V usage is TRBV30 and J usage is TRBJ1-3; D uncertain. The CDR3 has 12 amino acids. Looked up from germline, CDR1 is GTSNPN and CDR2 is SVGIG (reference sequence). The ends were cut back, 5 bases at V and 0 bases at J, with 5 bases in the middle.

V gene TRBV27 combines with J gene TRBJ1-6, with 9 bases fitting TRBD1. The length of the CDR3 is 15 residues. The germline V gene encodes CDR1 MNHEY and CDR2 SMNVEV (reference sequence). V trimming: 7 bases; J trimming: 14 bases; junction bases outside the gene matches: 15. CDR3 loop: CASTSPGQGDLALHF. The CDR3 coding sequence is TGTGCCAGCACCTCTCCGGGACAGGGCGATCTAGCCCTCCACTTT.

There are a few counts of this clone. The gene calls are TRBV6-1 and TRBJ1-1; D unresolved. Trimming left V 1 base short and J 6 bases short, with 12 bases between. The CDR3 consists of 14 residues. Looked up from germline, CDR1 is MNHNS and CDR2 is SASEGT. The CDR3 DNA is TGTGCCAGCAGTGAAGGGAGGGCCAGCCCTGAAGCTTTCTTT. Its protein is CASSEGRASPEAFF.

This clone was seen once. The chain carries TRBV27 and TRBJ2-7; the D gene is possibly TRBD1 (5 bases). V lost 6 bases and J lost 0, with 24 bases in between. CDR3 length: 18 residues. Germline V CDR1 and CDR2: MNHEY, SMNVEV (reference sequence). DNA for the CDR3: TGTGCCAGCAGAAAGGCCCAATACACAGGTGCCCTCTCCTACGAGCAGTACTTC. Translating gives CASRKAQYTGALSYEQYF.

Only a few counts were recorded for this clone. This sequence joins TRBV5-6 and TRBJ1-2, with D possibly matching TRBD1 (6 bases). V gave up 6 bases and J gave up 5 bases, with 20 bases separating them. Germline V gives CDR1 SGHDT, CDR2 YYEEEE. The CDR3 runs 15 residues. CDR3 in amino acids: CASTRRGNALYGYTF. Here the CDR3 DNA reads TGTGCCAGCACCCGGAGGGGGAATGCGCTATATGGCTACACCTTC.

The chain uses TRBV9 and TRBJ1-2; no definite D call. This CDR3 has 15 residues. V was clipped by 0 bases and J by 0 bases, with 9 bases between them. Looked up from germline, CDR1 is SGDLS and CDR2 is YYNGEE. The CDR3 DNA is TGTGCCAGCAGCGTAGCAGGCTCTGCTAACTATGGCTACACCTTC. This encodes CASSVAGSANYGYTF.

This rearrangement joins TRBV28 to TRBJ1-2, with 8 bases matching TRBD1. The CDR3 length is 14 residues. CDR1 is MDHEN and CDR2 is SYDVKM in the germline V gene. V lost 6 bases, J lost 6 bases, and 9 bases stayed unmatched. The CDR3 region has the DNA TGTGCCAGCAGCCAGCTGGACAGGGAGAATGGCTACACCTTC. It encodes CASSQLDRENGYTF.

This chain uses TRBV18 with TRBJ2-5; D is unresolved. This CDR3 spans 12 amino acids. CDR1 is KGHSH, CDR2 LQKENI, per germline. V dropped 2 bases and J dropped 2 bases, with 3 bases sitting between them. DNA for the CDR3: TGTGCCAGCTCACCAAAACAAGAGACCCAGTACTTC. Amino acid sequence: CASSPKQETQYF.

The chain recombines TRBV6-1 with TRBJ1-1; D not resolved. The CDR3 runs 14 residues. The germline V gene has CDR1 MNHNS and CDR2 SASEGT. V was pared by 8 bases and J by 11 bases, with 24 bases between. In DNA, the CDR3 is TGTGCCAGCTTTGACCTCAGACTCTCCACGGTGGCTTTCTTT. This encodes CASFDLRLSTVAFF.

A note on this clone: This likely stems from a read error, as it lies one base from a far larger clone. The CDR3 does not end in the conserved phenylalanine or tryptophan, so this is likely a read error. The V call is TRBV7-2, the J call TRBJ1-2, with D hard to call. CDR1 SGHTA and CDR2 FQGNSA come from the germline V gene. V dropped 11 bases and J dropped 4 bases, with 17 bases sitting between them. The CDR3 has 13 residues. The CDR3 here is CAVGDYGSYGYTL. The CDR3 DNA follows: TGTGCCGTCGGGGATTATGGTTCCTATGGCTACACCCTC.

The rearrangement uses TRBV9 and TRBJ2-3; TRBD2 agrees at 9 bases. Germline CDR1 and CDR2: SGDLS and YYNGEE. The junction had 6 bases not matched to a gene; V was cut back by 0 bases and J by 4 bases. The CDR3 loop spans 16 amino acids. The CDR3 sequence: CASSVGGSGSSDTQYF. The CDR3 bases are TGTGCCAGCAGCGTAGGTGGTAGCGGGAGTTCAGATACGCAGTATTTT.

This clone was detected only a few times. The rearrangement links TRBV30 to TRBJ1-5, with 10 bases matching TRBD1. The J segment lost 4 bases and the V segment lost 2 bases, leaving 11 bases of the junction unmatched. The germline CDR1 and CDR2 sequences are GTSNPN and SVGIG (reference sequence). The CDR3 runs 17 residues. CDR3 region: CAWSIRTGGGGNQPQHF. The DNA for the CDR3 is TGTGCCTGGAGTATCAGGACAGGGGGTGGAGGGAATCAGCCCCAGCATTTT.

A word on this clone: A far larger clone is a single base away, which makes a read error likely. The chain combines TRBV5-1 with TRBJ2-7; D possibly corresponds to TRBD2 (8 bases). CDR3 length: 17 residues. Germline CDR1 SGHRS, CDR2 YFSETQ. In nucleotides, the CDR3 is TGCGTCAGCAGCTTGGATGGGCTAGCGGGTGGAGGGGGCGTGCAGTACTTC. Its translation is CVSSLDGLAGGGGVQYF.

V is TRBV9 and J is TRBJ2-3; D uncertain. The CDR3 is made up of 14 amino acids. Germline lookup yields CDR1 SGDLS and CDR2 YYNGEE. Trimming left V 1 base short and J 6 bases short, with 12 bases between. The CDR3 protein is CASSVTPIPDTQYF. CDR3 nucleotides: TGTGCCAGCAGCGTAACCCCTATTCCGGATACGCAGTATTTT. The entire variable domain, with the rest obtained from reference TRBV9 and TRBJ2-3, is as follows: DSGVTQTPKHLITATGQRVTLRCSPRSGDLSVYWYQQSLDQGLQFLIQYYNGEERAKGNILERFSAQQFPDLHSELNLSSLELGDSALYFCASSVTPIPDTQYFGPGTRLTVL.

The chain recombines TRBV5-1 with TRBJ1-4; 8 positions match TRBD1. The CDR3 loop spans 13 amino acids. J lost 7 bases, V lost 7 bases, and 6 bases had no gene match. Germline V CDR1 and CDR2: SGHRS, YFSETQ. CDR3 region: CASSGQGAEKLFF. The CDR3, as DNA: TGCGCCAGCTCCGGACAGGGCGCTGAAAAACTGTTTTTT.

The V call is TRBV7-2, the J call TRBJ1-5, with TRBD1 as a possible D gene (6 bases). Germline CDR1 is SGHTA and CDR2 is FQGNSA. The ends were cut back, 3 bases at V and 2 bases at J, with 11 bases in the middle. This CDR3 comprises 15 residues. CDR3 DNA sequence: TGTGCCAGCAGCTTGGGAGGGGGGCGCAATCAGCCCCAGCATTTT. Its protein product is CASSLGGGRNQPQHF.

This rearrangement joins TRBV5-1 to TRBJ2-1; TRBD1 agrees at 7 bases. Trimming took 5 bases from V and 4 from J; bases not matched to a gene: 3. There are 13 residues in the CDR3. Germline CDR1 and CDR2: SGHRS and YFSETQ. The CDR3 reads CASRRDRYNEQFF. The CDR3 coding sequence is TGCGCCAGCAGACGGGACAGATACAATGAGCAGTTCTTC.

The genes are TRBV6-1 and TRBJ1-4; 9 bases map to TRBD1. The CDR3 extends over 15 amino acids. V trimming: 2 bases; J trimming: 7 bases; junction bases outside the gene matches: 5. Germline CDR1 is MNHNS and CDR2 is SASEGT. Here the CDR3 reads CASSERRGQGEKLFF. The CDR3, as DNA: TGTGCCAGCAGTGAACGAAGGGGACAGGGTGAAAAACTGTTTTTT.